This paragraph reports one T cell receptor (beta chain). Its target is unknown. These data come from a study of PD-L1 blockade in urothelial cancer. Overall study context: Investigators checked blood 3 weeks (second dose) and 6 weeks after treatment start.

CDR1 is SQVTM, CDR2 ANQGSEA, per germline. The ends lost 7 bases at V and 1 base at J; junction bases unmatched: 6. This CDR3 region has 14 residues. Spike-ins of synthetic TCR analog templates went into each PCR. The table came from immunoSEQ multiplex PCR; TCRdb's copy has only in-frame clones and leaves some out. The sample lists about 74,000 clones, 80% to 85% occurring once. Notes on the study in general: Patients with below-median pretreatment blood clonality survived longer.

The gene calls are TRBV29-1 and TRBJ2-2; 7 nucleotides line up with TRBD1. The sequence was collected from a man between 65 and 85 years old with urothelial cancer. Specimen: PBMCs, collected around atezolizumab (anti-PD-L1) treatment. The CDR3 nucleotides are TGCAGCGCCCGGACAGGCGGGAACACCGGGGAGCTGTTTTTT. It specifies CSARTGGNTGELFF.